This entry lists 7 T cell receptor beta chains sequenced from one sample in a study of CXCR3-negative and CXCR3-positive naive CD8 T cells. Study-wide results and limits: Naive cells with CXCR3 showed TRB CDR3s that were more hydrophobic than those in CXCR3-negative naive cells.

The authors made the TRB cDNA libraries by 5' RACE using UMI labels. With the 5' RACE reads reprocessed, TCRdb shows one record per CDR3 protein and no DNA. This listing includes approximately 89,000 distinct CDR3 sequences. These receptors lack a known antigen. The sample comprised naive CXCR3+ CD8+ T cells from blood. The subset here: CD45RO-CCR7+CD27+CD95- naive CD8+ T cells expressing CXCR3 (TNR3+). The source is a human donor in good health. Some clones in this sample may be carry-over from other donors' samples.

The gene calls are TRBV12-3 or TRBV12-4 and TRBJ1-1. The CDR3 totals 15 residues. The chain's CDR3 is CASSPSSYPNTEAFF.

The chain carries TRBV25-1 and TRBJ2-1; TCRdb names TRBD1, which stays unverified in the absence of DNA. Germline assignment: CDR1 MGHDK and CDR2 SYGVNS. The CDR3 sequence is 13 residues long. CDR3 residues: CASSELGQNEQFF.

The gene calls are TRBV7-6 and TRBJ2-1; no DNA is available, so the TRBD2 call from TCRdb remains unchecked. This CDR3 spans 14 amino acids. Germline-derived CDR1 and CDR2 are SGHVS and FNYEAQ. This CDR3 is CASSLWGRLDEQFF. Full variable domain (remainder filled in from reference TRBV7-6 and TRBJ2-1): GAGVSQSPRYKVTKRGQDVALRCDPISGHVSLYWYRQALGQGPEFLTYFNYEAQQDKSGLPNDRFSAERPEGSISTLTIQRTEQRDSAMYRCASSLWGRLDEQFFGPGTRLTVL.

The chain carries TRBV7-9 and TRBJ2-2. Germline loops: CDR1 SEHNR, CDR2 FQNEAQ (reference sequence). This CDR3 contains 13 residues. The CDR3 loop reads CASSSESTGELFF.

The chain employs TRBV12-5 and TRBJ2-5; there is no DNA to check the TCRdb D call of TRBD2. There are 13 residues in the CDR3. Germline V CDR1 and CDR2: LGHNT, FRNRAP. The CDR3 sequence: CASGLDGGETQYF.

The chain links TRBV28 to TRBJ2-7; TCRdb's D call, TRBD1, is unchecked because there is no DNA. The CDR3 is 14 residues long. Germline CDR1 reads MDHEN; CDR2 reads SYDVKM. This chain's CDR3 is CASSLTGQGSEQYF. Based on the CDR3 plus reference TRBV28 and TRBJ2-7, the full variable domain is DVKVTQSSRYLVKRTGEKVFLECVQDMDHENMFWYRQDPGLGLRLIYFSYDVKMKEKGDIPEGYSVSREKKERFSLILESASTNQTSMYLCASSLTGQGSEQYFGPGTRLTVT.

V gene TRBV7-9 combines with J gene TRBJ2-2. This CDR3 has 15 residues. Germline lookup yields CDR1 SEHNR and CDR2 FQNEAQ (reference sequence). CDR3 protein: CASSMSGRIPGELFF.